This is a list of T cell receptor beta chains from one sample in a study of blood T cells in healthy people across ages. Each CDR3 protein gets one entry after TCRdb re-called the 5' RACE reads with MiXCR. This sample yields 700,000 or so distinct CDR3 sequences, of which around 43% are seen a single time; 25% to 35% belongs to the top ten. Sample: blood. The receptors come from a man older than 75 in good health. Both conserved end residues are trimmed from each CDR3. Fields, in order: J gene, V gene, CDR3 protein.

TRBJ2-5	TRBV29-1	SVETGGETQY
TRBJ1-6	TRBV21-1	ASSKFANSPLH
TRBJ2-1	TRBV20-1	SVRAPTSLYNEQF
TRBJ2-3	TRBV12-3/TRBV12-4	ASTRTGGPDTQY
TRBJ1-2	TRBV3-1	ASSHDTPDREGYGYT
TRBJ1-2	TRBV3-1	ASSQDPQGHGYT
TRBJ2-6	TRBV6-2/TRBV6-3	ASSHPIGGGANVLT
TRBJ2-3	TRBV28	ATLAGGRTDTQY
TRBJ2-4	TRBV6-2/TRBV6-3	ASSYLIGTDLAKNIQY
TRBJ2-5	TRBV7-8	ASSLVIQYQETQY
TRBJ2-1	TRBV24-1	ATSAQGSYNEQF
TRBJ1-2	TRBV5-1	ASSLDSDSPYGYT
TRBJ2-7	TRBV7-9	ASSLGGSGFYEQY
TRBJ2-1	TRBV6-1	ASSKTGTSGRGGNEQF
TRBJ1-1	TRBV7-2	ASSPRASWNTEAF
-	TRBV7-2	ASSLLAKTQY
TRBJ1-2	TRBV29-1	SAADRVYGYT
TRBJ1-4	TRBV3-1	ASSQYAGIEKLF
TRBJ1-6	TRBV7-9	ASSNATGGSPLH
TRBJ2-1	TRBV30	AWSVSRVLSEQF